This T cell receptor (beta chain) was obtained from a study of blood T cell dynamics during melanoma immunotherapy (dated by TCRdb to about 2020). In the study overall: Patients with metastatic melanoma were treated with first-line pembrolizumab or nivolumab plus ipilimumab as standard of care in the United Kingdom. To find early correlates of response, the study profiled the peripheral T cell receptor repertoires of patients with metastatic melanoma both before and after one cycle of checkpoint inhibitor therapy. Consecutive patients formed a training cohort, and a further independent group of patients from the same centre was pooled into an external validation set.

What the research found in general, with its limitations: Patients who later achieved disease control showed a bifurcated PBMC repertoire reorganization at W3, with increased clonality or increased diversity, unlike progressors. The relatively small sample size was acknowledged as potentially limiting generalization of the results. The study could not determine whether the T cell clones driving repertoire changes were melanoma-specific or reflected general immune activation.

CDR1 and CDR2 (SGHTA, FQGNSA) derive from the germline V gene. V and J lose 4 bases and 9 bases, and a span of 13 bases separates them. Spanning cysteine to phenylalanine, the CDR3 consists of 12 amino acids. Just CDR3 DNA is preserved here, 36 bases in frame from base 1. For this clone: The antigen it recognizes is unknown. The record has no base qualities; no much larger clone is one base away.

Interpreted using the paper, the time point label stands for: week 3, after first cycle of checkpoint inhibitor. Blood samples were collected before treatment (T0) and at week 3 (W3), after the first cycle of checkpoint blockade. Except for two patients with rapid clinical progression, response was assessed 12 weeks after the first infusion by RECIST 1.1; disease control meant complete response, partial response or stable disease. Patients with prior systemic cancer treatment, concomitant immunosuppressant therapy or synchronous other active malignancies were excluded. Both bulk PBMC and plasma cell-free DNA were sequenced for TCR beta so that circulating cells and T cell turnover could be tracked. PBMC were isolated from blood with Lymphoprep and SepMate tubes, followed by red cell lysis. QIAamp DNA Blood Mini kits were used to extract DNA from both PBMC and sorted T cell subsets. A fixed 350 ng of DNA was loaded for every bulk PBMC sample. TCR beta CDR3 sequences were amplified from genomic DNA using the immunoSEQ TCRb Assay kit according to manufacturer instructions. The KAPA Library Quantification Kit for Illumina platforms was used to quantify the pooled libraries by qPCR. Pooled libraries were sequenced on an Illumina NextSeq 500, clustered at roughly 0.55-1.2 pM. The paper's processing steps were these. The TCR data were analyzed using immunoSEQ ANALYZER and the R LymphoSeq package. A rearrangement efficiency score was calculated as productive divided by the sum of productive and non-productive CDR3 sequences. Clonality was assessed using the Gini coefficient and diversity using the Renyi index at alpha=1, with pairwise comparisons between timepoints within each patient. Clonal relatedness used an edit distance of 3, and repertoire similarity used the Bhattacharyya coefficient, both computed in LymphoSeq. Linear discriminant analysis on week-3 changes in clonality and diversity was built with the R MASS and caret packages to classify response. This is the immuneACCESS table as TCRdb keeps it, with only in-frame sequences that have V and J called. A part of the clones is gone; compared with another copy, unresolved V genes explain less than half, and the rest is unexplained. The V and J calls and clone size come from that table; D and trimming were worked out from the DNA. The sample contains about 11,000 clones, 75% to 90% of them found a single time. The ten largest account for under 25% of the sample.

The sequence was collected from a human donor with melanoma. The chain uses TRBV7-2 and TRBJ2-7, with the D gene uncertain. The sequences come from blood, collected from a patient treated with checkpoint blockade. The DNA reads TGTGCCAGCAGCTCCGACGTACAGCGGCAGTACTTC. The translation is CASSSDVQRQYF.